The 11 T cell receptor beta chains below come from one sample, sequenced in a study of blood T cell repertoires in COVID-19. Measured with immunoSEQ multiplex PCR; TCRdb has only the in-frame clones, and not every one. Of a few hundred thousand clones listed, about 88% are singletons. Material for sequencing was PBMCs or T cells enriched from blood (not recorded which). The receptors come from a woman in her 50s who had been exposed to COVID-19.

This clone occurred once. V is TRBV28 and J is TRBJ2-2; D might be TRBD1 (5 bases). CDR1 is MDHEN and CDR2 is SYDVKM in the germline V gene. This CDR3 is 16 amino acids long. V lost 3 bases and J lost 1, with 12 bases in between. The CDR3 coding sequence is TGTGCCAGCAGTTTCCCGACAGACCAGAACACCGGGGAGCTGTTTTTT. It is translated as CASSFPTDQNTGELFF.

There are a few counts of this clone. The V and J genes are TRBV7-2 and TRBJ2-1; TRBD2 might be the D (6 bases). The CDR3 totals 15 residues. Germline values: CDR1 SGHTA, CDR2 FQGNSA. Trimming cost V 2 bases and J 1 base, with 9 bases left between them. The CDR3 reads CASSLSRGSYNEQFF. CDR3 bases: TGTGCCAGCAGCTTATCTCGGGGGTCCTACAATGAGCAGTTCTTC.

Details on this clone: Other DNA sequences in the sample encode the same CDR3. This rearrangement joins TRBV19 to TRBJ1-5, with 7 bases lining up with TRBD1. Germline trimming cut 1 base from V and 2 bases from J; bases unmatched to any gene: 2. CDR3 length: 15 amino acids. The germline V gene has CDR1 LNHDA and CDR2 SQIVND (reference sequence). The DNA of the CDR3 is TGTGCCAGTAGTATAGGACAGGGTGGCAATCAGCCCCAGCATTTT. This gives the protein CASSIGQGGNQPQHF.

V and J are TRBV6-2 or TRBV6-3 and TRBJ1-1, with TRBD1 as a possible D gene (6 bases). Trimming pared 6 bases from V and 1 base from J, leaving 18 bases between. Germline lookup yields CDR1 MNHEY and CDR2 SVGEGT. The CDR3 sequence is 16 residues long. The CDR3 DNA is TGTGCCAGCAGCCCTACCCCCGGACAGCAGAACACTGAAGCTTTCTTT. This sequence encodes CASSPTPGQQNTEAFF.

The CDR3 loop is CASSGSGGVGDTQYF. As DNA, the CDR3 is TGTGCCAGCAGCGGTAGCGGGGGGGTGGGAGATACGCAGTATTTT. V is TRBV5-5 and J is TRBJ2-3, with 11 bases fitting TRBD2. The CDR3 is 15 amino acids. Germline V gene lookup returns CDR1 SGHKS and CDR2 YYEKEE (reference sequence). V shed 4 bases and J 5 bases; nucleotides not matched to a gene: 6.

The V gene is TRBV18, the J gene TRBJ1-1, with a tentative D call TRBD1 (6 bases). The CDR3 extends over 16 amino acids. Germline values: CDR1 KGHSH, CDR2 LQKENI. Between the trimmed V and J ends, which lost 3 bases and 3 bases, there was a span of 17 bases. CDR3 sequence (DNA): TGTGCCAGCTCACCCCGACAGGCCTACCCCTACACTGAAGCTTTCTTT. Encoded protein: CASSPRQAYPYTEAFF.

V gene TRBV6-4 combines with J gene TRBJ2-3, with D maybe TRBD2 (6 bases). V lost 2 bases and J 2 bases, leaving 11 bases between the germline ends. Germline V CDR1 and CDR2: MRHNA, SNTAGT. The CDR3 is 15 residues long. The CDR3 loop is CASSDRLGPTDTQYF. Written as DNA, the CDR3 is TGTGCCAGCAGTGACCGACTAGGGCCCACAGATACGCAGTATTTT.

The chain carries TRBV7-2 and TRBJ1-1; TRBD1 matches 8 bases. V lost 8 bases, J lost 2 bases, and 4 bases stayed unmatched. CDR1 is SGHTA, CDR2 FQGNSA, per germline. This CDR3 spans 13 amino acids. The CDR3 bases are TGTGCCAGCGGACAGGGCGGAAACACTGAAGCTTTCTTT. This sequence encodes CASGQGGNTEAFF. The whole variable domain, filled in from reference TRBV7-2 and TRBJ1-1, reads GAGVSQSPSNKVTEKGKDVELRCDPISGHTALYWYRQSLGQGLEFLIYFQGNSAPDKSGLPSDRFSAERTGGSVSTLTIQRTQQEDSAVYLCASGQGGNTEAFFGQGTRLTVV.

The V call is TRBV6-5, the J call TRBJ1-1; possibly TRBD1 for D (5 bases). Germline-derived CDR1 and CDR2 are MNHEY and SVGAGI. This CDR3 has 15 amino acids. Trimming left V 6 bases short and J 1 base short, with 15 bases between. The CDR3 sequence is CASSYGTLGNTEAFF. The CDR3 DNA follows: TGTGCCAGCAGCTACGGGACTCTGGGGAACACTGAAGCTTTCTTT.

This clone was detected only once. This chain joins TRBV28 and TRBJ2-7, with 8 bases matching TRBD1. Germline CDR1 is MDHEN and CDR2 is SYDVKM. The CDR3 covers 13 residues. With V trimmed by 6 bases and J by 3 bases, 4 bases remained unmatched. CDR3 residues: CASRGQVLYEQYF. CDR3 nucleotides: TGTGCCAGCAGGGGACAGGTCCTCTACGAGCAGTACTTC.

This chain joins TRBV6-5 and TRBJ1-3; D might be TRBD1 (5 bases). Trimming pared 9 bases from V and 3 bases from J, leaving 12 bases between. CDR1 MNHEY and CDR2 SVGAGI come from the germline V gene. The CDR3 is 13 amino acids. As DNA, the CDR3 is TGTGCCAGTACCGGGACTGTTGGAAACACCATATATTTT. Translation gives CASTGTVGNTIYF.